The next 14 T cell receptor beta chains were all read from a single sample in a study of blood T cells in healthy people across ages. Next came a second PCR, run for about 6 to 11 cycles, which used a sample-barcoded 5' primer along with a J-beta primer mix. MiXCR, run by TCRdb on the 5' RACE reads, gives a single entry per CDR3 protein. The profile shows approximately 1.5 million distinct CDR3 sequences, 35% to 45% of them singletons. The sequenced sample consisted of blood. The receptor source for this set is a woman between 18 and 29 years old in good health.

Written as DNA, the CDR3 is TGTGCCAGCAGTGAGTCGACAGGGTGGGATCAGCCCCAGCATTTT. Translation gives CASSESTGWDQPQHF. This rearrangement joins TRBV6-4 to TRBJ1-5; 7 nucleotides line up with TRBD1. Germline CDR1 reads MRHNA; CDR2 reads SNTAGT. The CDR3 covers 15 residues. Trimming removed 3 bases from V and 5 bases from J; junction bases left unmatched: 7.

The chain combines TRBV20-1 with TRBJ2-5; the match to TRBD2 covers 7 bases. The CDR3 spans 14 residues. Per the germline V gene, CDR1 is DFQATT and CDR2 is SNEGSKA (reference sequence). The V gene end was trimmed by 3 bases and the J gene end by 4 bases; junction bases not matched to a gene: 8. CDR3 amino acids: CSASRVAGGETQYF. CDR3 nucleotides: TGCAGTGCTAGTCGAGTAGCGGGTGGAGAGACCCAGTACTTC.

The V call is TRBV5-1, the J call TRBJ2-2; D call uncertain. The CDR3 totals 14 residues. The V end was cut by 7 bases, the J end by 7 bases, with 17 bases between. Germline loops: CDR1 SGHRS, CDR2 YFSETQ. CDR3 residues: CASGLTGELGELFF. As DNA, the CDR3 is TGCGCCAGCGGCCTAACTGGGGAACTCGGGGAGCTGTTTTTT.

The CDR3: CASSRGGDPASGEQYF. CDR3 nucleotides: TGTGCCAGCAGCCGCGGAGGGGACCCAGCCTCGGGTGAGCAGTACTTC. This chain links TRBV6-5 with TRBJ2-7; D may be TRBD2 (6 bases). Between the trimmed V and J ends, which lost 6 bases and 7 bases, there was a span of 25 bases. CDR1 is MNHEY, CDR2 SVGAGI, per germline. The CDR3 consists of 16 residues.

This chain uses TRBV4-3 with TRBJ1-4; 10 bases map to TRBD1. Germline V CDR1 and CDR2: LGHNA, YSLEER. The CDR3 is 18 residues long. The V and J ends lost 0 bases and 7 bases, in that order; junction bases with no gene match: 11. CDR3 in DNA: TGCGCCAGCAGCCAAGAAAATTACGCCGGGACAGGGGTTGAAAAACTGTTTTTT. It specifies CASSQENYAGTGVEKLFF.

This chain uses TRBV21-1 with TRBJ2-1; no DNA check was done on the table's D call, TRBD2. TRBV21-1 corresponds to a pseudogene. The CDR3 loop spans 17 amino acids. The CDR3 DNA is TGTGCCAGCAGCAAAGCCGGGCTAGCGACTGACTACAATGAGCAGTTCTTC. This gives the protein CASSKAGLATDYNEQFF.

This chain joins TRBV6-6 and TRBJ1-1, with 7 bases that match TRBD1. The length of the CDR3 is 12 residues. J was trimmed by 2 bases and V by 8 bases; bases with no gene match: 2. Germline V gene data show CDR1 as MNHNY and CDR2 as SVGAGI (reference sequence). The CDR3 sequence: CASDRANTEAFF. The CDR3 DNA reads as TGTGCCAGCGACAGGGCAAACACTGAAGCTTTCTTT.

The chain carries TRBV12-3 or TRBV12-4 and TRBJ2-5; the match to TRBD1 covers 12 bases. The CDR3 runs 15 residues. V shed 5 bases and J 11 bases; nucleotides not matched to a gene: 12. CDR3 nucleotide sequence: TGTGCCAGCAGTAACCGGGACAGGGGGCCAGGTGAGCAGTACTTC. Its translation is CASSNRDRGPGEQYF.

The genes are TRBV28 and TRBJ1-5; perhaps TRBD1 as D (5 bases). This CDR3 contains 13 residues. Trimming took 8 bases from V and 6 from J, leaving 14 bases between them. Germline CDR1 reads MDHEN; CDR2 reads SYDVKM. CDR3 protein: CASGGVPGQPQHF. DNA of the CDR3: TGTGCCAGCGGGGGGGTGCCGGGTCAGCCCCAGCATTTT.

On this clonotype itself: A read error may account for a junction end that differs from germline. The rearrangement links TRBV12-3 or TRBV12-4 to TRBJ2-1; D might be TRBD1 (5 bases). There are 14 residues in the CDR3. CDR3 nucleotides: TGTGCCAGCAGCCCATCTGACAGATTCAATGAGCAGTTATTC. Translation: CASSPSDRFNEQLF.

This clonotype occurred a few times. The chain has TRBV20-1 and TRBJ2-3; 10 bases match TRBD2. Germline-derived CDR1 and CDR2 are DFQATT and SNEGSKA (reference sequence). The CDR3 has 15 residues. The V gene end was trimmed by 6 bases and the J gene end by 6 bases; junction bases not matched to a gene: 12. The CDR3, as DNA: TGCAGTGCCTACGTAGTAGCGGGGGGTGGGGATACGCAGTATTTT. Translation gives CSAYVVAGGGDTQYF.

This clonotype has just a few counts. Written as DNA, the CDR3 is TGTGCCAGCAGCCTGACGGACAGGGGATACGAGCAGTACTTC. It translates to CASSLTDRGYEQYF. V usage is TRBV7-8 and J usage is TRBJ2-7; 9 nucleotides align to TRBD1. Unmatched junction bases numbered 6, after V lost 5 bases and J lost 4 bases. CDR3 size: 14 residues. CDR1 is SGHVS, CDR2 FQNEAQ, per germline.

This clonotype was found a few times. The rearrangement uses TRBV20-1 and TRBJ2-7; a weak D match, TRBD2 (6 bases). Germline V gives CDR1 DFQATT, CDR2 SNEGSKA (reference sequence). This CDR3 region has 12 residues. The V end lost 4 bases, the J end lost 7 bases, and 14 bases lay between the germline ends. CDR3 region: CSATGLPVEQYF. The CDR3 DNA sequence: TGCAGTGCTACTGGACTACCCGTGGAGCAGTACTTC.

This clonotype was counted between two and nine times. This CDR3 is CASSPYRVRKDEQYF. The CDR3 bases are TGTGCCAGCAGTCCCTACAGGGTAAGGAAGGATGAGCAGTACTTC. The chain recombines TRBV27 with TRBJ2-5; a weak D match, TRBD1 (6 bases). CDR1 and CDR2 (germline): MNHEY, SMNVEV (reference sequence). The CDR3 loop spans 15 amino acids. Trimming took 5 bases from V and 11 from J, leaving 24 bases between them.